This T cell receptor (beta chain) originates from a study of T cell responses to AZD1222 COVID-19 vaccine. Study-level results: Nearly half of spike-specific TCRs reportedly target variant regions that are unmutated in the B.1.351 and B.1.1.7 variants. Most donors were white British, females outnumbered males, and clonal diversity was possibly underestimated. Without day 14 samples, only post-peak T cell repertoires were studied.

It was second doses at about 4 or about 12 weeks that were pooled. Notes on this clone: Its target is unknown.

Data came from immunoSEQ multiplex PCR; TCRdb stores just in-frame clones and leaves some out. This table has about 150,000 clones, about 93% appearing once. There are 15 residues in the CDR3. Germline CDR1 MNHEY, CDR2 SVGAGI. Trimming took 6 bases from V and 3 from J, leaving 14 bases between them. The TCR sequence derives from an adult who received the AZD1222 COVID-19 vaccine. J is TRBJ2-2 and V is TRBV6-5; D not resolved. The sequences come from peripheral blood, collected 28 days after the second AZD1222 dose. The CDR3 DNA reads TGTGCCAGCAGGCCCGGGTCTTTGTACACCGGGGAGCTGTTTTTT. It encodes CASRPGSLYTGELFF.